Each of the 13 T cell receptor beta chains below was sequenced from the same sample in a study of cytomegalovirus exposure and HLA in healthy donors. Amplification used 60 Vbeta primers and 13 Jbeta primers. Only in-frame clones appear in the TCRdb table, and some are missing; sequencing was by immunoSEQ multiplex PCR. The data contain 200,000 or so clones, more than 75% of them singletons. The sample taken for sequencing was PBMCs. The origin of the receptors is a human donor in good health.

The V and J genes are TRBV7-9 and TRBJ2-7; a weak D match, TRBD1 (5 bases). The CDR3 is 15 amino acids. The germline CDR1 and CDR2 sequences are SEHNR and FQNEAQ (reference sequence). V shed 2 bases and J shed 3 bases, with 14 bases lying between them. Here the CDR3 DNA reads TGTGCCAGCAGCTTAACGTCCGCAGGGAACTACGAGCAGTACTTC. This sequence encodes CASSLTSAGNYEQYF.

The chain combines TRBV19 with TRBJ2-1; D might be TRBD1 (5 bases). The ends were cut back, 5 bases at V and 7 bases at J, with 15 bases in the middle. Germline values: CDR1 LNHDA, CDR2 SQIVND (reference sequence). This CDR3 is built from 14 residues. The CDR3 DNA is TGTGCCAGTAGTTACGGGCAGGGCTTTAATGAGCAGTTCTTC. It yields the protein CASSYGQGFNEQFF.

This sequence joins TRBV27 and TRBJ1-3, with D perhaps matching TRBD1 (6 bases). This CDR3 spans 16 amino acids. The V gene lost 2 bases and the J gene lost 3 bases, with 14 bases spanning the gap. Germline V gene lookup returns CDR1 MNHEY and CDR2 SMNVEV (reference sequence). The CDR3 bases are TGTGCCAGCAGTTTAACGGGACAAGGCCGTGGAAACACCATATATTTT. This translates into CASSLTGQGRGNTIYF.

The J gene is TRBJ2-7, the V gene TRBV19; 9 bases align to TRBD2. J gave up 6 bases and V 5 bases, and 5 bases lay outside the gene matches. Germline V lookup: CDR1 LNHDA, CDR2 SQIVND (reference sequence). The CDR3 runs to 13 residues. The CDR3 sequence is CASSLGLAIEQYF. CDR3 bases: TGTGCCAGTAGTCTTGGACTAGCGATCGAGCAGTACTTC.

The chain combines TRBV9 with TRBJ2-7; 13 bases line up with TRBD2. The V segment lost 4 bases and the J segment 11 bases; nucleotides outside the gene matches: 6. Germline CDR1 SGDLS, CDR2 YYNGEE. The CDR3 loop spans 13 amino acids. CDR3 sequence reads: CASSRGLAGDEYF. Written as DNA, the CDR3 is TGTGCCAGCAGCAGAGGACTAGCGGGAGATGAGTACTTC.

The chain employs TRBV5-5 and TRBJ1-5; D remains unclear. Germline assignment: CDR1 SGHKS and CDR2 YYEKEE (reference sequence). This CDR3 has 14 residues. Trimming pared 0 bases from V and 2 bases from J, leaving 6 bases between. The CDR3 region is CASSLEQGNQPQHF. The CDR3 nucleotides are TGTGCCAGCAGCTTGGAACAAGGCAATCAGCCCCAGCATTTT.

V usage is TRBV19 and J usage is TRBJ2-3; 9 nucleotides line up with TRBD1. V was clipped by 4 bases and J by 2 bases; unmatched bases: 7. From germline, CDR1 is LNHDA and CDR2 SQIVND (reference sequence). The CDR3 loop spans 16 amino acids. CDR3 protein: CASSTPRDRATDTQYF. The CDR3 DNA reads TGTGCCAGTAGTACTCCAAGGGACAGGGCCACAGATACGCAGTATTTT. Filled out from reference TRBV19 and TRBJ2-3, the complete variable domain reads DGGITQSPKYLFRKEGQNVTLSCEQNLNHDAMYWYRQDPGQGLRLIYYSQIVNDFQKGDIAEGYSVSREKKESFPLTVTSAQKNPTAFYLCASSTPRDRATDTQYFGPGTRLTVL.

The chain recombines TRBV9 with TRBJ2-1; D is perhaps TRBD2 (6 bases). This CDR3 has 16 residues. Germline CDR1 reads SGDLS; CDR2 reads YYNGEE. V was cut by 4 bases and J by 1 base, with 15 bases left in between. The CDR3 reads CASSTNLALSYNEQFF. The CDR3 nucleotides read TGTGCCAGCAGCACCAATCTAGCGTTGTCCTACAATGAGCAGTTCTTC.

The rearrangement links TRBV5-1 to TRBJ2-7, with D maybe TRBD2 (7 bases). The CDR3 length is 12 residues. Germline V gene data show CDR1 as SGHRS and CDR2 as YFSETQ. The V end was cut by 6 bases, the J end by 8 bases, with 15 bases between. CDR3 amino acids: CASTAGAGKQYF. Written as DNA, the CDR3 is TGCGCCAGCACTGCGGGGGCCGGGAAGCAGTACTTC. The entire variable domain, with the rest obtained from reference TRBV5-1 and TRBJ2-7, is as follows: KAGVTQTPRYLIKTRGQQVTLSCSPISGHRSVSWYQQTPGQGLQFLFEYFSETQRNKGNFPGRFSGRQFSNSRSEMNVSTLELGDSALYLCASTAGAGKQYFGPGTRLTVT.

This chain connects TRBV6-5 to TRBJ2-7, with 9 nucleotides matching TRBD1. The trim removed 3 bases at V and 6 bases at J, leaving 6 bases unmatched. This CDR3 contains 14 residues. In germline, CDR1 is MNHEY, CDR2 SVGAGI. The CDR3 nucleotides read TGTGCCAGCAGTTATGGGACAGGGAAAGGCGAGCAGTACTTC. The encoded protein is CASSYGTGKGEQYF.

The genes are TRBV6-1 and TRBJ1-1, with 9 bases identical to TRBD1. This CDR3 spans 14 amino acids. J lost 0 bases, V lost 7 bases, and 3 bases had no gene match. Germline CDR1 reads MNHNS; CDR2 reads SASEGT. DNA for the CDR3: TGTGCCAGCAAAGGACAGGGGATGAACACTGAAGCTTTCTTT. Translating gives CASKGQGMNTEAFF.

This clone was counted once. The rearrangement links TRBV5-1 to TRBJ1-1, with TRBD1 identical over 11 bases. In germline, CDR1 is SGHRS, CDR2 YFSETQ. Germline trimming cut 4 bases from V and 6 bases from J; bases unmatched to any gene: 11. The CDR3 consists of 16 residues. CDR3: CASSGGVGQGASEAFF. CDR3 DNA: TGCGCCAGCAGCGGGGGGGTAGGACAGGGGGCCTCTGAAGCTTTCTTT.

V gene TRBV28 combines with J gene TRBJ2-5; no reliable D call. This CDR3 has 12 residues. V shed 5 bases and J shed 6 bases, with 10 bases lying between them. Germline V CDR1 and CDR2: MDHEN, SYDVKM. In DNA form, the CDR3 reads TGTGCCAGCAGTCATCTGCGAAAGACCCAGTACTTC. It specifies CASSHLRKTQYF.